A selection of T cell receptor beta chains follows, all from one sample in a study of shared clonotypes between healthy human individuals. Profiled with immunoSEQ multiplex PCR; TCRdb holds only in-frame clones, not every one. The sample records approximately 1.9 million clones, around 93% being singletons. Sequenced sample: naive CD8+ T cells from PBMCs. These receptors were collected from a man aged 18 to 35 in good health. Some clones in this sample may be carry-over from other donors' samples. The CDR3 runs from the conserved cysteine through the conserved F or W. Fields, in order: V gene, J gene, CDR3 protein.

>TRBV27|TRBJ1-1
CASSPDRDTEAFF
>TRBV4-3|TRBJ2-1
CASSQSLRPSTAHEQFF
>TRBV5-1|TRBJ2-5
CASSLVAGGGETQYF
>TRBV7-9|-
CASSPGPDYEQYF
>TRBV5-3|TRBJ2-7
CARSQVGGDIYEQYF
>TRBV12-5|TRBJ2-1
CASGPPAAGVNEQFF
>TRBV6-1|TRBJ1-1
CASSGDTSEDAEAFF
>TRBV5-1|TRBJ1-2
CASSLGRDPPYGYTF
>TRBV19|TRBJ1-1
CASRLTGGYEAFF
>TRBV6-1|TRBJ2-1
CASSERAGLPYNEQFF
>TRBV9|TRBJ1-5
CASSERGGNQPQHF
>TRBV7-6|TRBJ2-3
CASSLGDWHLADTQYF
>TRBV7-3|TRBJ1-1
CASSLGKGLEAFF
>TRBV2|TRBJ2-7
CASTGGGYEQYF
>TRBV7-9|-
CASSAFRDRVNYEQYF
>TRBV27|TRBJ2-2
CASSSSGTSGRADTGELFF
>TRBV6-1|TRBJ2-3
CASSVPDTQYF
>TRBV14|TRBJ2-3
CASSQSTDTQYF
>TRBV11-2|TRBJ2-7
CASSRGPRLGDEQYF
>TRBV29-1|TRBJ2-3
CSVLAGPTDTQYF
>TRBV6-6|TRBJ2-3
CASSYGGTDTQYF
>TRBV11-2|TRBJ2-3
CASSPSVAGGPDTQYF
>TRBV18|TRBJ2-1
CASSPPGYVAGGQYNEQFF
>TRBV30|TRBJ2-1
CAWTPMGMDNEQFF
>TRBV27|TRBJ2-7
CASKHRGPYEQYF
>TRBV27|TRBJ2-7
CASTPNPPRGRAKNEQYF